A single sample is the source of the 17 T cell receptor beta chains below, sequenced in a study of blood T cell repertoires in COVID-19. Measured with immunoSEQ multiplex PCR; TCRdb has only the in-frame clones, and not every one. The sample records fewer than 400,000 clones, around 85% being singletons. The sequenced sample consisted of peripheral blood. The receptors here all came from a woman younger than 35 with acute or convalescent COVID-19.

J is TRBJ2-1 and V is TRBV6-2 or TRBV6-3; 7 bases are a match to TRBD2. This CDR3 has 14 residues. The V gene end was trimmed by 5 bases and the J gene end by 6 bases; junction bases not matched to a gene: 7. Germline V gives CDR1 MNHEY, CDR2 SVGEGT. CDR3 in DNA: TGTGCCAGCAGTGATAGCGGGTCCCGCAATGAGCAGTTCTTC. It specifies CASSDSGSRNEQFF.

The rearrangement joins TRBV4-1 to TRBJ1-5, with 9 nucleotides matching TRBD1. Germline V lookup: CDR1 MGHRA, CDR2 YSYEKL. The CDR3 covers 15 residues. Trimming removed 0 bases from V and 7 bases from J; junction bases left unmatched: 4. This CDR3 reads CASSQDWTGAQPQHF. In DNA form, the CDR3 reads TGCGCCAGCAGCCAAGATTGGACAGGGGCCCAGCCCCAGCATTTT.

A single count supports this clone. The rearrangement uses TRBV24-1 and TRBJ1-4; D not resolved. V lost 12 bases and J lost 4, with 14 bases in between. Germline lookup yields CDR1 KGHDR and CDR2 SFDVKD. The CDR3 spans 13 residues. The CDR3 nucleotides read TGTGCCGCCGAACAGAGAAATAATGAAAAACTGTTTTTT. Its protein is CAAEQRNNEKLFF.

The rearrangement uses TRBV30 and TRBJ2-3; D might be TRBD2 (6 bases). Germline V gene lookup returns CDR1 GTSNPN and CDR2 SVGIG (reference sequence). Deletions cut 0 bases from V and 0 bases from J, with 7 bases between. There are 14 residues in the CDR3. For the CDR3, the DNA is TGTGCCTGGAGTGTGGGGGGTAGCACAGATACGCAGTATTTT. Protein product: CAWSVGGSTDTQYF.

The rearrangement joins TRBV3-1 (or the pseudogene TRBV3-2) to TRBJ2-1, with 9 bases matching TRBD2. Trimming took 4 bases from V and 5 from J; bases not matched to a gene: 9. This CDR3 region has 16 residues. Germline values: CDR1 LGHDT, CDR2 YNNKEL (reference sequence). The DNA of the CDR3 is TGTGCCAGCAGCCGGGGTCCTAGCGGGGTAGACAATGAGCAGTTCTTC. Amino acids: CASSRGPSGVDNEQFF.

The rearrangement links TRBV10-3 to TRBJ2-1; TRBD1 is a possible D gene (7 bases). The germline V and J ends were trimmed by 6 bases and 8 bases, with 11 bases remaining between them. Germline loops: CDR1 ENHRY, CDR2 SYGVKD. The CDR3 has 12 amino acids. CDR3 residues: CAIRQGGDEQFF. As DNA, the CDR3 is TGTGCCATCAGGCAGGGGGGAGATGAGCAGTTCTTC.

The chain combines TRBV5-6 with TRBJ1-3, with 7 bases aligning to TRBD1. The germline gives CDR1 SGHDT, CDR2 YYEEEE. The CDR3 sequence is 16 residues long. Germline trimming cut 0 bases from V and 1 base from J; bases unmatched to any gene: 4. The CDR3 nucleotides read TGTGCCAGCAGCTTGGACAGGGGAGTGTCTGGAAACACCATATATTTT. It yields the protein CASSLDRGVSGNTIYF.

The genes are TRBV6-2 or TRBV6-3 and TRBJ2-3; a possible D gene is TRBD2 (6 bases). V was shortened by 0 bases and J by 4 bases, with 11 bases between the two germline ends. The germline CDR1 and CDR2 sequences are MNHEY and SVGEGT. The CDR3 totals 15 residues. The CDR3 DNA reads TGTGCCAGCAGTTACTCGTGGGGGGTCCCAGATACGCAGTATTTT. Its protein product is CASSYSWGVPDTQYF.

To note about this clone: This sample includes further DNA sequences coding for the same CDR3. This sequence joins TRBV25-1 and TRBJ2-5, with TRBD1 matching over 7 bases. Unmatched junction bases numbered 0, after V lost 1 base and J lost 4 bases. This CDR3 has 13 amino acids. Looked up from germline, CDR1 is MGHDK and CDR2 is SYGVNS. The CDR3 region has the DNA TGTGCCAGCAGTGAATCAGGGGGAGAGACCCAGTACTTC. It yields the protein CASSESGGETQYF.

The chain joins TRBV9 to TRBJ1-5; TRBD1 might be the D (6 bases). The ends were cut back, 4 bases at V and 4 bases at J, with 15 bases in the middle. The CDR3 totals 15 residues. Per germline, CDR1 SGDLS and CDR2 YYNGEE. The CDR3 DNA is TGTGCCAGCAGCCGTGGACAGAATTTTAATCAGCCCCAGCATTTT. Amino acid sequence: CASSRGQNFNQPQHF.

J is TRBJ1-1 and V is TRBV14, with D tentatively TRBD1 (6 bases). The germline CDR1 and CDR2 sequences are SGHDN and FVKESK. V lost 0 bases and J 9 bases, leaving 11 bases between the germline ends. The CDR3 runs to 13 residues. The CDR3 nucleotides read TGTGCCAGCAGCCAAGATCCGGACAGTAAAGCTTTCTTT. It encodes CASSQDPDSKAFF.

The chain uses TRBV5-1 and TRBJ1-3, with TRBD1 as a possible D gene (6 bases). With 0 bases removed from V and 8 bases from J, the gap between germline ends came to 12 bases. In germline, CDR1 is SGHRS, CDR2 YFSETQ. This CDR3 comprises 14 residues. Here the CDR3 reads CASSLGYRADTIYF. CDR3 DNA sequence: TGCGCCAGCAGCTTGGGGTACAGGGCCGACACCATATATTTT.

The chain carries TRBV28 and TRBJ1-1, with 9 nucleotides matching TRBD1. With V trimmed by 3 bases and J by 3 bases, 14 bases remained unmatched. Germline V gene sequence: CDR1 MDHEN, CDR2 SYDVKM. This CDR3 is built from 18 residues. CDR3 bases: TGTGCCAGCAGTTTCTACTCGCCGGGACAGGGTAAGGACACTGAAGCTTTCTTT. Translating it yields CASSFYSPGQGKDTEAFF.

This chain links TRBV6-5 with TRBJ2-1; perhaps TRBD1 as D (5 bases). The V gene's germline CDR1 is MNHEY and CDR2 SVGAGI. The length of the CDR3 is 13 residues. V was trimmed by 8 bases and J by 2 bases, leaving 10 bases between them. The CDR3 here is CASGQGPYNEQFF. CDR3 DNA sequence: TGTGCCAGCGGCCAGGGCCCCTACAATGAGCAGTTCTTC.

V is TRBV6-5 and J is TRBJ1-2; D uncertain. V was clipped by 2 bases and J by 7 bases, with 5 bases between them. This CDR3 comprises 11 residues. Germline CDR1 MNHEY, CDR2 SVGAGI. CDR3 DNA: TGTGCCAGCAGTTACAACGGTGGCTACACCTTC. Protein sequence: CASSYNGGYTF.

The V gene is TRBV6-5, the J gene TRBJ1-1; possible D gene TRBD1, 6 bases. The CDR3 sequence is 15 residues long. Germline values: CDR1 MNHEY, CDR2 SVGAGI. Trimming removed 10 bases at V and 7 bases at J, with 25 bases between. The CDR3 DNA follows: TGTGCCACCACGAGCCTCCTAGGGGGTGAGGGTGAAGCTTTCTTT. Protein sequence: CATTSLLGGEGEAFF.

The chain recombines TRBV6-1 with TRBJ2-7; 9 bases line up with TRBD2. The CDR3 has 15 residues. Germline V gene lookup returns CDR1 MNHNS and CDR2 SASEGT. With 2 bases clipped from V and 8 bases from J, the junction kept 10 bases outside the gene matches. CDR3 residues: CASSEYGAGGGQQYF. In nucleotides, the CDR3 is TGTGCCAGCAGTGAATATGGAGCGGGGGGTGGGCAGCAGTACTTC.